Following are 32 T cell receptor beta chains from one sample sequenced in a study of cytotoxic CD8 clonotypes in ibrutinib-treated CLL. Measured with immunoSEQ multiplex PCR; TCRdb has only the in-frame clones, and not every one. The sample lists 190,000 or so clones, 72% occurring once. The starting material was PBMCs, obtained after 24 months of ibrutinib treatment. The source is a human donor with chronic lymphocytic leukemia.

The rearrangement joins TRBV10-3 to TRBJ1-5, with unresolved D. This CDR3 has 15 residues. Per germline, CDR1 ENHRY and CDR2 SYGVKD. Trimming cost V 2 bases and J 5 bases, with 13 bases left between them. CDR3 DNA: TGTGCCATCAGTGAGGGATCTAGCAGAGATCAGCCCCAGCATTTT. Amino acids: CAISEGSSRDQPQHF.

The CDR3 nucleotides read TGCGCCAGCAGCTTCGGAGGTCAACTAGCGGGAGGGCCGATCGTACATGAGCAGTTCTTC. Amino acids: CASSFGGQLAGGPIVHEQFF. This chain links TRBV5-1 with TRBJ2-1, with 13 bases aligning to TRBD2. Trimming removed 2 bases from V and 8 bases from J; junction bases left unmatched: 19. Germline CDR1 reads SGHRS; CDR2 reads YFSETQ. The CDR3 totals 20 residues. The whole variable domain, filled in from reference TRBV5-1 and TRBJ2-1, reads KAGVTQTPRYLIKTRGQQVTLSCSPISGHRSVSWYQQTPGQGLQFLFEYFSETQRNKGNFPGRFSGRQFSNSRSEMNVSTLELGDSALYLCASSFGGQLAGGPIVHEQFFGPGTRLTVL.

This clone has more than one count but fewer than ten. The chain recombines TRBV5-8 with TRBJ1-4, with D perhaps TRBD1 (5 bases). V lost 2 bases to trimming and J lost 7 bases, with 18 bases between them. The CDR3 has 16 amino acids. Germline V gene lookup returns CDR1 SGHTS and CDR2 YDEGEE. CDR3 coding DNA: TGTGCCAGCAGCTTAGGTGCTTCCGGGGGAGGTGAAAAACTGTTTTTT. Protein: CASSLGASGGGEKLFF.

The CDR3 region is CASSLDSDSYNEQFF. The CDR3 nucleotides are TGCGCCAGCAGCTTAGACAGCGATTCCTACAATGAGCAGTTCTTC. The chain has TRBV5-1 and TRBJ2-1, with D maybe TRBD1 (5 bases). V was shortened by 2 bases and J by 1 base, with 10 bases between the two germline ends. Germline lookup yields CDR1 SGHRS and CDR2 YFSETQ. The CDR3 is made up of 15 amino acids. Drawing the rest from reference TRBV5-1 and TRBJ2-1, the complete variable domain is KAGVTQTPRYLIKTRGQQVTLSCSPISGHRSVSWYQQTPGQGLQFLFEYFSETQRNKGNFPGRFSGRQFSNSRSEMNVSTLELGDSALYLCASSLDSDSYNEQFFGPGTRLTVL.

This clone came up once. The chain joins TRBV20-1 to TRBJ2-7, with D hard to call. Germline V gene data show CDR1 as DFQATT and CDR2 as SNEGSKA (reference sequence). V lost 6 bases and J lost 4, with 10 bases in between. The CDR3 is 11 residues long. CDR3 amino acids: CSAESLYEQYF. CDR3 coding DNA: TGCAGTGCCGAGTCCCTTTACGAGCAGTACTTC.

The chain carries TRBV19 and TRBJ2-1; maybe TRBD1 (6 bases). Deletions cut 8 bases from V and 4 bases from J, with 12 bases between. Germline loops: CDR1 LNHDA, CDR2 SQIVND (reference sequence). The CDR3 consists of 13 residues. The DNA for the CDR3 is TGTGCCAGTGGGTCAGGGGAGTACAATGAGCAGTTCTTC. Its translation: CASGSGEYNEQFF.

The genes are TRBV7-3 and TRBJ2-2; 9 positions match TRBD1. Germline V gene sequence: CDR1 SGHTA, CDR2 FQGTGA. V lost 5 bases to trimming and J lost 4 bases; unmatched junction nucleotides: 5. The CDR3 totals 15 residues. The CDR3, as DNA: TGTGCCAGCAGCCCAGACAGGGGGGCCACCGGGGAGCTGTTTTTT. Amino acids: CASSPDRGATGELFF.

The chain employs TRBV4-2 and TRBJ2-7; 11 bases map to TRBD2. With V trimmed by 2 bases and J by 3 bases, 0 bases remained unmatched. The V gene's germline CDR1 is LGHNA and CDR2 YNFKEQ. This CDR3 region has 14 residues. The CDR3 nucleotides are TGTGCCAGCAGCCAAACTAGCGGGAGCTACGAGCAGTACTTC. This gives the protein CASSQTSGSYEQYF.

This chain links TRBV11-2 with TRBJ1-1, with D perhaps TRBD1 (6 bases). V lost 3 bases and J lost 11, with 22 bases in between. CDR1 and CDR2 from the germline V gene are SGHAT and FQNNGV. The CDR3 covers 15 residues. The CDR3, as DNA: TGTGCCAGCAGCTTCGTTTTGGGGGGCGCGGGGTCGGCTTTCTTT. It codes for CASSFVLGGAGSAFF.

This chain uses TRBV15 with TRBJ1-2, with 8 positions matching TRBD1. The CDR3 covers 16 residues. Germline trimming cut 1 base from V and 2 bases from J; bases unmatched to any gene: 6. Germline assignment: CDR1 LNHNV and CDR2 YYDKDF (reference sequence). The CDR3 DNA sequence: TGTGCCACCAGCAGAGTTGGGCGACAGGGGAACTATGGCTACACCTTC. This codes for CATSRVGRQGNYGYTF.

This chain joins TRBV11-2 and TRBJ2-7; D not resolved. CDR3 size: 13 residues. Looked up from germline, CDR1 is SGHAT and CDR2 is FQNNGV. Trimming cost V 1 base and J 4 bases, with 8 bases left between them. CDR3: CASSLVQSYEQYF. CDR3 nucleotides: TGTGCCAGCAGCTTAGTGCAGTCATACGAGCAGTACTTC.

The CDR3 spells CASSPGTSGSEQYF. DNA for the CDR3: TGTGCCAGTAGTCCTGGGACTAGCGGGAGCGAGCAGTACTTC. The rearrangement links TRBV19 to TRBJ2-7; 14 positions match TRBD2. With V trimmed by 5 bases and J by 6 bases, 3 bases remained unmatched. CDR3 length: 14 amino acids. Germline V gene sequence: CDR1 LNHDA, CDR2 SQIVND (reference sequence). The full variable domain, with the rest looked up from reference TRBV19 and TRBJ2-7, is DGGITQSPKYLFRKEGQNVTLSCEQNLNHDAMYWYRQDPGQGLRLIYYSQIVNDFQKGDIAEGYSVSREKKESFPLTVTSAQKNPTAFYLCASSPGTSGSEQYFGPGTRLTVT.

The chain carries TRBV27 and TRBJ1-2; perhaps TRBD1 as D (6 bases). Trimming shortened V by 3 bases and J by 5 bases, and 19 bases separated the two germline ends. The CDR3 length is 16 residues. The germline gives CDR1 MNHEY, CDR2 SMNVEV (reference sequence). The CDR3 sequence is CASSFPTGRRGYGYTF. For the CDR3, the DNA is TGTGCCAGCAGTTTCCCCACCGGGAGGAGGGGGTATGGCTACACCTTC.

This clone was counted between two and nine times. The chain recombines TRBV27 with TRBJ2-3; 8 nucleotides align to TRBD1. The CDR3 is 14 residues long. V shed 5 bases and J 4 bases; nucleotides not matched to a gene: 5. Germline V lookup: CDR1 MNHEY, CDR2 SMNVEV (reference sequence). The DNA for the CDR3 is TGTGCCAGCAGTGTGACAGGGGCCCCAGATACGCAGTATTTT. It is translated as CASSVTGAPDTQYF.

J is TRBJ2-3 and V is TRBV9; D is ambiguous. Germline CDR1 reads SGDLS; CDR2 reads YYNGEE. The CDR3 is 13 amino acids. Trimming removed 0 bases at V and 6 bases at J, with 8 bases between. This CDR3 is CASSVAAWDTQYF. CDR3 in DNA: TGTGCCAGCAGCGTAGCTGCGTGGGATACGCAGTATTTT.

The genes are TRBV7-2 and TRBJ2-5, with D tentatively TRBD1 (5 bases). The length of the CDR3 is 15 residues. Germline loops: CDR1 SGHTA, CDR2 FQGNSA. Deletions cut 6 bases from V and 0 bases from J, with 14 bases between. CDR3 protein: CASSPIQENQETQYF. The DNA of the CDR3 is TGTGCCAGCAGTCCTATACAGGAAAACCAAGAGACCCAGTACTTC. Complete variable domain (other parts from reference TRBV7-2 and TRBJ2-5): GAGVSQSPSNKVTEKGKDVELRCDPISGHTALYWYRQSLGQGLEFLIYFQGNSAPDKSGLPSDRFSAERTGGSVSTLTIQRTQQEDSAVYLCASSPIQENQETQYFGPGTRLLVL.

The V and J genes are TRBV30 and TRBJ1-4, with a weak D call TRBD1 (5 bases). The CDR3 extends over 14 amino acids. The V end was cut by 3 bases, the J end by 0 bases, with 8 bases between. The germline V gene has CDR1 GTSNPN and CDR2 SVGIG (reference sequence). The CDR3 DNA sequence: TGTGCCTGGAGGGGGCACCCAACTAATGAAAAACTGTTTTTT. The encoded protein is CAWRGHPTNEKLFF.

This sequence joins TRBV5-1 and TRBJ1-1, with 7 bases identical to TRBD1. With V trimmed by 3 bases and J by 1 base, 6 bases remained unmatched. Germline CDR1 reads SGHRS; CDR2 reads YFSETQ. The CDR3 contains 15 residues. CDR3 DNA: TGCGCCAGCAGCTACCTGACAGGGCAGAACACTGAAGCTTTCTTT. Encoded protein: CASSYLTGQNTEAFF.

The genes are TRBV7-8 and TRBJ2-5, with D tentatively TRBD2 (5 bases). Germline assignment: CDR1 SGHVS and CDR2 FQNEAQ. The V gene lost 1 base and the J gene lost 2 bases, with 14 bases spanning the gap. The CDR3 extends over 16 amino acids. In nucleotides, the CDR3 is TGTGCCAGCAGCTTAGTTCCAGCGGCACTACAAGAGACCCAGTACTTC. Translation: CASSLVPAALQETQYF. Using reference TRBV7-8 and TRBJ2-5 for the parts outside the CDR3, the full variable domain is GAGVSQSPRYKVAKRGQDVALRCDPISGHVSLFWYQQALGQGPEFLTYFQNEAQLDKSGLPSDRFFAERPEGSVSTLKIQRTQQEDSAVYLCASSLVPAALQETQYFGPGTRLLVL.

The V and J genes are TRBV18 and TRBJ1-2; D possibly corresponds to TRBD1 (5 bases). The V gene's germline CDR1 is KGHSH and CDR2 LQKENI. V lost 4 bases and J 4 bases, leaving 7 bases between the germline ends. The CDR3 runs to 12 residues. The CDR3 DNA follows: TGTGCCAGCTCACGGGACTTCTATGGCTACACCTTC. It translates to CASSRDFYGYTF. The variable domain in full, completed from reference TRBV18 and TRBJ1-2, reads NAGVMQNPRHLVRRRGQEARLRCSPMKGHSHVYWYRQLPEEGLKFMVYLQKENIIDESGMPKERFSAEFPKEGPSILRIQQVVRGDSAAYFCASSRDFYGYTFGSGTRLTVV.

The chain has TRBV6-5 and TRBJ1-4; tentatively, D is TRBD1 (6 bases). Germline V gives CDR1 MNHEY, CDR2 SVGAGI. V lost 6 bases, J lost 13 bases, and 18 bases lay in between. This CDR3 has 13 residues. The CDR3 loop reads CASRTGTGAGLFF. The DNA for the CDR3 is TGTGCCAGCAGAACCGGGACGGGGGCTGGACTGTTTTTT.

The V gene is TRBV29-1, the J gene TRBJ1-2, with D perhaps matching TRBD1 (6 bases). The CDR3 loop spans 12 amino acids. Trimming stripped 1 base from V and 4 bases from J, with 7 bases between. Germline V gene data show CDR1 as SQVTM and CDR2 as ANQGSEA. The CDR3 DNA follows: TGCAGCGTTGAAGGGACAGCCTATGGCTACACCTTC. It encodes CSVEGTAYGYTF.

The rearrangement uses TRBV2 and TRBJ1-4; D remains unclear. V was trimmed by 11 bases and J by 0 bases, leaving 13 bases between them. CDR1 and CDR2 from the germline V gene are SNHLY and FYNNEI. This CDR3 is 14 amino acids long. Written as DNA, the CDR3 is TGTGCCGGCCAGCCCTTCCCAACTAATGAAAAACTGTTTTTT. It codes for CAGQPFPTNEKLFF.

V and J are TRBV5-5 and TRBJ2-5; TRBD1 is a possible D gene (6 bases). Germline CDR1 is SGHKS and CDR2 is YYEKEE (reference sequence). The germline V and J ends were trimmed by 4 bases and 2 bases, with 12 bases remaining between them. CDR3 length equals 14 residues. CDR3: CASSILGQQETQYF. CDR3 nucleotide sequence: TGTGCCAGCAGCATACTCGGACAGCAAGAGACCCAGTACTTC.

This clone occurred a few times. This CDR3 is CASSLRRQSEAFF. The CDR3 DNA is TGTGCCAGCAGCTTAAGACGGCAGTCTGAAGCTTTCTTT. The chain uses TRBV7-3 and TRBJ1-1; D not certain. Germline-derived CDR1 and CDR2 are SGHTA and FQGTGA. This CDR3 is built from 13 residues. The V and J ends lost 1 base and 6 bases respectively, with 9 bases between them.

This clone was observed once. CDR3 protein: CASSLIPGTGELFF. The CDR3 coding sequence is TGTGCCAGCAGCTTGATTCCGGGCACCGGGGAGCTGTTTTTT. The chain carries TRBV5-6 and TRBJ2-2; D gene uncertain. V was pared by 1 base and J by 4 bases, with 8 bases between. This CDR3 comprises 14 residues. Per the germline V gene, CDR1 is SGHDT and CDR2 is YYEEEE. The full variable domain, in which reference TRBV5-6 and TRBJ2-2 provide the parts outside the CDR3, is DAGVTQSPTHLIKTRGQQVTLRCSPKSGHDTVSWYQQALGQGPQFIFQYYEEEERQRGNFPDRFSGHQFPNYSSELNVNALLLGDSALYLCASSLIPGTGELFFGEGSRLTVL.

The V call is TRBV28, the J call TRBJ2-5; TRBD1 is a possible D gene (6 bases). The CDR3 length is 14 residues. Trimming pared 3 bases from V and 5 bases from J, leaving 13 bases between. Germline values: CDR1 MDHEN, CDR2 SYDVKM. The CDR3 DNA reads as TGTGCCAGCAGTTTGCTTCAGGGGCGGGAGACCCAGTACTTC. It codes for CASSLLQGRETQYF.

The V and J genes are TRBV2 and TRBJ2-3; 8 nucleotides agree with TRBD2. After removal of 4 bases from V and 5 bases from J, the junction contained 8 bases not matched to a gene. The CDR3 consists of 15 residues. Germline V gene sequence: CDR1 SNHLY, CDR2 FYNNEI. The CDR3 DNA is TGTGCCAGCAGTGGCAGAGCGGGAGTAGAAGATACGCAGTATTTT. Amino acids: CASSGRAGVEDTQYF.

The chain recombines TRBV29-1 with TRBJ1-1, with a possible D match to TRBD1 (6 bases). The CDR3 length is 14 residues. The V end was cut by 6 bases, the J end by 5 bases, with 19 bases between. Germline V gives CDR1 SQVTM, CDR2 ANQGSEA. The CDR3 protein is CSVSRGAPGTEAFF. The DNA of the CDR3 is TGCAGCGTCTCCCGGGGGGCCCCCGGGACTGAAGCTTTCTTT.

V gene TRBV12-5 combines with J gene TRBJ2-1, with 12 nucleotides matching TRBD2. CDR1 and CDR2 (germline): LGHNT, FRNRAP. Unmatched junction bases numbered 1, after V lost 7 bases and J lost 6 bases. The CDR3 covers 13 residues. CDR3 in amino acids: CASALAGGNEQFF. CDR3 nucleotide sequence: TGTGCTAGTGCACTAGCGGGGGGCAATGAGCAGTTCTTC.

This chain's CDR3 is CATSPGLAGYNEQFF. CDR3 nucleotides: TGTGCCACCAGCCCAGGACTAGCGGGGTACAATGAGCAGTTCTTC. This chain joins TRBV15 and TRBJ2-1; 12 bases fit TRBD2. The CDR3 is 15 residues long. Trimming removed 5 bases from V and 4 bases from J; junction bases left unmatched: 3. Germline CDR1 reads LNHNV; CDR2 reads YYDKDF (reference sequence).

The J gene is TRBJ2-4, the V gene TRBV5-1; D ambiguous. Trimming removed 0 bases from V and 0 bases from J, with 10 bases in between. CDR3 length: 16 amino acids. Germline lookup yields CDR1 SGHRS and CDR2 YFSETQ. CDR3 sequence (DNA): TGCGCCAGCAGCTTGGGCGGATTCCTAGCCAAAAACATTCAGTACTTC. This translates into CASSLGGFLAKNIQYF.